This TCR beta chain was sequenced in a study of shared clonotypes between healthy human individuals. CDR1 is SEHNR, CDR2 FQNEAQ, per germline (reference sequence). This CDR3 region has 13 residues. The V end lost 4 bases, the J end lost 7 bases, and 11 bases lay between the germline ends. Cells designated naive CD8 were CD45RO-negative and were positively selected for CCR7, with terminally differentiated effector memory CD45RA+ cells excluded. Assay execution proceeded at the deep level. The repertoire was sequenced with immunoSEQ multiplex PCR; TCRdb's copy has only in-frame clones and lacks some. The repertoire holds around 2,000,000 clones, with less than 95% as singletons. A note on this clone: Its antigen is unknown.

Findings and caveats of the study: A reduction in generation probabilities was seen for non-shared clonotypes relative to those shared by all four donors.

Sequenced sample: naive CD8+ T cells sorted from blood. This clonotype was obtained from a man younger than 30 in good health. The chain couples TRBV7-9 to TRBJ2-1; no reliable D call. The CDR3 is CASSSGWDNEQFF. For the CDR3, the DNA is TGTGCCAGCAGCTCTGGGTGGGATAATGAGCAGTTCTTC.